Listed here are 2 T cell receptor beta chains from one sample, sequenced in a study of T-cell reconstitution after alpha-beta-depleted transplantation in children. Construction of the TCRbeta library involved unique molecular identifiers. TCRdb used MiXCR to reprocess the PCR reads, holding one entry per CDR3 protein. The sample yields around 700,000 distinct CDR3 sequences, around 14% seen once. Sequenced here: PBMCs, sampled before TCRalphabeta/CD19-depleted stem cell transplant. These receptors were taken from a girl aged 2-10 years with congenital amegakaryocytic thrombocytopenia, due to receive a stem cell transplant.

This clonotype was detected a few times. The CDR3 DNA sequence: TGTGCCAGTCCCACCACGTTAAACCTAGCGGGAGCTTTCGTCGAGCAGTACTTC. This encodes CASPTTLNLAGAFVEQYF. V gene TRBV7-8 combines with J gene TRBJ2-7, with 10 positions matching TRBD2. Trimming removed 9 bases from V and 6 bases from J; junction bases left unmatched: 23. Germline CDR1 reads SGHVS; CDR2 reads FQNEAQ. The CDR3 is 18 residues long. Complete variable domain (other parts from reference TRBV7-8 and TRBJ2-7): GAGVSQSPRYKVAKRGQDVALRCDPISGHVSLFWYQQALGQGPEFLTYFQNEAQLDKSGLPSDRFFAERPEGSVSTLKIQRTQQEDSAVYLCASPTTLNLAGAFVEQYFGPGTRLTVT.

The chain joins TRBV7-9 to TRBJ1-1, with D possibly being TRBD1 (6 bases). The CDR3 length is 17 residues. Germline-derived CDR1 and CDR2 are SEHNR and FQNEAQ (reference sequence). The ends were cut back, 4 bases at V and 0 bases at J, with 18 bases in the middle. DNA for the CDR3: TGTGCCAGCAGCTCTCGACCCTCACAGGGATTGAACACTGAAGCTTTCTTT. Amino acids: CASSSRPSQGLNTEAFF.